This TCR beta chain is drawn from a study of identical twins. General study results and limits: Modeled out-of-frame TCR alpha sharing in monozygotic twins fell below observed levels. Within beta out-of-frame sequences, the excess sharing observed between twins was weaker. Cross-sectional statistics, not tracking of the same donors, supported the conclusions.

V lost 6 bases and J 4 bases, leaving 28 bases between the germline ends. Per the germline V gene, CDR1 is MNHEY and CDR2 is SVGEGT. This CDR3 has 20 residues. This clonotype was observed a handful of times. What it recognizes is unknown. With template switching, a universal primer site was added, and the cDNA carried unique molecular identifiers. One entry per CDR3 protein results from TCRdb running MiXCR on the 5' RACE reads. In the table there are a few hundred thousand distinct CDR3 sequences, less than 20% of which are singletons. Sequenced input: naive T cells sorted from blood. This receptor was identified in a man aged 50-60 years in good health. V gene TRBV6-2 or TRBV6-3 combines with J gene TRBJ2-6, with D uncertain. CDR3 sequence: CASRHSISAAYWAGANVLTF. The CDR3 DNA is TGTGCCAGCAGGCACTCTATTTCGGCAGCCTACTGGGCCGGGGCCAACGTCCTGACTTTC.